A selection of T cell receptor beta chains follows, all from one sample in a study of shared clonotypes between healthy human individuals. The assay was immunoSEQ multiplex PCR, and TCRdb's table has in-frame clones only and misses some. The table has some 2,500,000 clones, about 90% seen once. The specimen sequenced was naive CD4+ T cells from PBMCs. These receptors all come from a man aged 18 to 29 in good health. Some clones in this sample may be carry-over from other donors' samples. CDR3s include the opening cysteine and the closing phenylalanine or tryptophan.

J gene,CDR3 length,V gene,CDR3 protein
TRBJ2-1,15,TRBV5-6,CASSFGGFSYNEQFF
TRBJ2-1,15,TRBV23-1,CASSQRADSYNEQFF
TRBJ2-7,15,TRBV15,CATSSRSSRSYEQYF
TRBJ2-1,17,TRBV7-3,CASSLFVLAGPYNEQFF
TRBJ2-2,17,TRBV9,CASSVGLAGLGAGELFF
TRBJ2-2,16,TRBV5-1,CASSLAGQGNTGELFF
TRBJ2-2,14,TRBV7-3,CASTPSGHTGELFF
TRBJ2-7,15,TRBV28,CASSTISGSSYEQYF
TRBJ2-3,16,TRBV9,CASSSGGSFYTDTQYF
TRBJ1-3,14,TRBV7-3,CASSPGTEANTIYF
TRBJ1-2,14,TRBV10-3,CAITAGQGNYGYTF
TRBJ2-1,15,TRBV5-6,CASSLGPPIGNEQFF
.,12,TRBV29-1,CSVVFRLDEQYF
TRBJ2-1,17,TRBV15,CATSRVRTSGRENEQFF
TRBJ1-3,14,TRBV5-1,CASSLEPVSNTIYF
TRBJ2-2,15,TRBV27,CASARQKSGRRELFF
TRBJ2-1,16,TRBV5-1,CASSECTGGFCNEQFF
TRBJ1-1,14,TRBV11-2,CASSLGLPPTEAFF
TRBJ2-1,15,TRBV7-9,CASSSNSWTHGGQFF
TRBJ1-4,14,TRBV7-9,CASSLGGGNEKLFF
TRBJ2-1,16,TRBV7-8,CASSPMTSGRINEQFF
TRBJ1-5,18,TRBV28,CASCAGGAIGYSNQPQHF
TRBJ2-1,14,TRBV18,CASSPPGTYNEQFF
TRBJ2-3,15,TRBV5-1,CASSARLGDTDTQYF
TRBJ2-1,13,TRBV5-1,CASSLPSGNEQFF
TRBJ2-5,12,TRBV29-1,CSVDPGQETQYF
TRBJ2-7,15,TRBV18,CASSPVGTGSYEQYF
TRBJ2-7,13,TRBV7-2,CASSSGFGYEQYF
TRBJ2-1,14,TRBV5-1,CASSSGDRAHEQFF
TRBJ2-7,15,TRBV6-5,CASSYRQGPHLEQYF
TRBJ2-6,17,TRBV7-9,CASSLRQGAAGANVLTF
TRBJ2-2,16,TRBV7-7,CASSFLAGANTGELFF
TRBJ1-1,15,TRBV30,CAWSGRGRKDTEAFF
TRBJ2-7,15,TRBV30,CAWRPREREGREQYF
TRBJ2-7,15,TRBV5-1,CASSPVPGQSYEQYF
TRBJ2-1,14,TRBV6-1,CASSESGTGNEQFF
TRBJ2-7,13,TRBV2,CARQPGTGSVQYF
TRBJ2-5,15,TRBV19,CASSPRLAGRETQYF
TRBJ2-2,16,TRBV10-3,CAISEYGAALDGELFF
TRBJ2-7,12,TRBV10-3,CATGTASYEQYF
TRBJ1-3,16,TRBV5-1,CASTMGGHNSGNTIYF
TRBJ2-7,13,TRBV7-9,CASSPGAGREQYF
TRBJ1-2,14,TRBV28,CASSSPGTAYGYTF
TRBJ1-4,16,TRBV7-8,CASSLGATATNEKLFF
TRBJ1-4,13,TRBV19,CASSIEGGEKLFF
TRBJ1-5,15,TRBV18,CASSPLTGRDQPQHF
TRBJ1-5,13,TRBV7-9,CASSPQENQPQHF
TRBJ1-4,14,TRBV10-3,CAISATGGKEKLFF
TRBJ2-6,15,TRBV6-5,CASGGGSTGANVLTF
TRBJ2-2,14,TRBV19,CASSGTGDRGELFF
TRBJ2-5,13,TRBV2,CASTRAIQETQYF
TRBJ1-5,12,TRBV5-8,CASSLTVQPQHF